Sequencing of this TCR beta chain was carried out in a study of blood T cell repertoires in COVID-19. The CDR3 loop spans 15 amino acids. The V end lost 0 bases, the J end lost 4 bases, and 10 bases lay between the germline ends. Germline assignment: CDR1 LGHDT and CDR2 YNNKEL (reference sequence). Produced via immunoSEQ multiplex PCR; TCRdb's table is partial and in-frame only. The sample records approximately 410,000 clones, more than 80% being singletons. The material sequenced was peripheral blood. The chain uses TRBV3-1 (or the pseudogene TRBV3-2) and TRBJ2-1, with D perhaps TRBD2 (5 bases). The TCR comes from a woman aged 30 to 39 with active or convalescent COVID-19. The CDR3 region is CASSQERAAYNEQFF. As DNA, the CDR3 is TGTGCCAGCAGCCAAGAGCGAGCGGCGTACAATGAGCAGTTCTTC.